The sequence of this T cell receptor (beta chain) was determined in a study of blood T cell repertoires in COVID-19 (TCRdb year 2020). About the investigation overall: The collaborator samples originated in the United States, Italy and Spain and spanned the acute and convalescent phases of COVID-19. The sample metadata nearly always contained a de-identified subject ID, COVID-19 status, age in years and sex. Where available, HLA class I and class II types were taken from metadata supplied by the sample provider and were not determined by assay-based typing. The prospective study material was composed of cDNA or gDNA derived from T cells, B-cell-depleted T cells, or PBMCs. The repertoires were released in a freely available public database meant as a resource for research on the immune response to SARS-CoV-2. The dataset comprised deeply sampled blood TCRbeta repertoires from subjects exposed to, actively infected with, or recovered from COVID-19. Samples came from the ongoing ImmuneRACE study (first 160 participants) plus 1,254 subjects from 6 global collaborators.

The immunoSEQ Assay, a bias-controlled multiplex PCR, was used to amplify TCRbeta CDR3 regions from genomic DNA. The original pipeline was this. Nucleated cell counts per sample were estimated from amplification of reference gene primers within the assay. To quantify the absolute abundance of each unique TCRbeta CDR3 rearrangement, sequence reads were collapsed and filtered. For each sample, productive Simpson clonality was calculated as the square root of Simpson's diversity index over productive rearrangements. TCRdb took this table from immuneACCESS and kept in-frame rearrangements with V and J called. Such tables lack part of the clones; where checked against another copy, unresolved V genes explain under half of the gap, and the rest is unexplained. D and trimming were read from the DNA, whereas the V and J calls and clone size are those reported in that table. Across this sample there are about 440,000 clones, with approximately 90% seen only once. The top ten hold approximately 4.3% of the sample.

Each collaborating institution followed its own protocols to collect whole blood in K2EDTA tubes. For TCRbeta analysis, collaborators shipped samples in one of three forms: frozen whole blood, isolated PBMCs, or DNA extracted from either of those sample types. On this clone itself: This clone's antigen is unknown. The sample holds no much larger clone one base away, and base qualities are not on file.

What the research found in general, with its limitations: The quantity of clinical and demographic metadata differed by source and by participant and was supplied without curation.

Deletion took 8 bases off V and 0 bases off J, with a span of 8 bases between the germline ends. Taken from the germline V gene (reference sequence), the CDR1 and CDR2 loops are WNHNN and SYGVQD. The CDR3 starts with the cysteine, ends with the phenylalanine, and has 13 residues. Of all the DNA, just the CDR3 is kept, 39 bases in frame from base 1. The V gene is TRBV10-1 and the J gene is TRBJ1-3, and perhaps TRBD1 as D gene, on 5 matching bases. The source material was peripheral blood. This sequence was found in a woman aged 30 to 39 with acute or convalescent COVID-19. The bases are TGCGCCAGCCAGGGTAACTCTGGAAACACCATATATTTT. This sequence encodes CASQGNSGNTIYF.